What follows are 21 T cell receptor beta chains derived from one specimen sequenced in a study of OX40 agonist ivuxolimab in advanced cancers. The table came from immunoSEQ multiplex PCR; TCRdb's copy has only in-frame clones and leaves some out. This table holds around 14,000 clones, roughly 79% found once. The sample in question was CD4+ or CD8+ T cells sorted from blood, obtained in a trial of the OX40 agonist ivuxolimab. The receptors here all came from an adult with an advanced solid tumor such as melanoma, head and neck, liver or kidney cancer.

The chain couples TRBV15 to TRBJ2-1; D gene unclear. The germline V gene has CDR1 LNHNV and CDR2 YYDKDF (reference sequence). Deletions cut 1 base from V and 6 bases from J, with 10 bases between. CDR3 size: 14 residues. The CDR3 sequence is CATSRVEITNEQFF. The CDR3 DNA reads TGTGCCACCAGCAGAGTAGAGATCACCAATGAGCAGTTCTTC.

This chain connects TRBV2 to TRBJ2-7; 9 nucleotides agree with TRBD1. Germline V gene data show CDR1 as SNHLY and CDR2 as FYNNEI. This CDR3 region has 16 residues. Germline trimming cut 6 bases from V and 4 bases from J; bases unmatched to any gene: 13. The CDR3: CASRIRRDREEYEQYF. In DNA form, the CDR3 reads TGTGCCAGCAGGATCCGCAGGGACAGGGAAGAGTACGAGCAGTACTTC.

The chain has TRBV7-9 and TRBJ1-1; D is unresolved. The CDR3 covers 12 residues. V was cut by 1 base and J by 10 bases, with 10 bases left in between. Germline V gene data show CDR1 as SEHNR and CDR2 as FQNEAQ (reference sequence). The CDR3 spells CASSLGWESAFF. The CDR3 DNA is TGTGCCAGCAGCTTAGGATGGGAGTCAGCTTTCTTT.

The chain uses TRBV28 and TRBJ2-3; 7 nucleotides line up with TRBD2. The V gene end was trimmed by 3 bases and the J gene end by 4 bases; junction bases not matched to a gene: 1. The CDR3 has 13 residues. The germline V gene has CDR1 MDHEN and CDR2 SYDVKM. The CDR3 loop is CASSLGGSDTQYF. The CDR3, as DNA: TGTGCCAGCAGTTTGGGAGGGTCAGATACGCAGTATTTT.

V usage is TRBV30 and J usage is TRBJ1-5; TRBD1 matches 7 bases. CDR1 is GTSNPN, CDR2 SVGIG, per germline (reference sequence). The J segment lost 2 bases and the V segment lost 3 bases, leaving 4 bases of the junction unmatched. The CDR3 is 14 amino acids. The chain's CDR3 is CAWSDGTGNQPQHF. The CDR3 DNA is TGTGCCTGGAGCGACGGGACAGGCAATCAGCCCCAGCATTTT.

This clone occurred once. At one end the junction does not follow the germline gene, possibly because of a read error. This chain joins TRBV7-7 and TRBJ2-7; D unresolved. CDR1 is SSHAT, CDR2 FNYEAQ, per germline (reference sequence). This CDR3 comprises 13 residues. The DNA for the CDR3 is TGTGCTAGCAGCTTATCCGCGTCCTACGAGCAGTACTTC. Translated: CASSLSASYEQYF.

Here the CDR3 reads CASTTPPTSGTLSYNEQFF. The CDR3 bases are TGTGCCAGCACTACACCGCCGACTAGCGGGACGCTTTCCTACAATGAGCAGTTCTTC. This chain links TRBV2 with TRBJ2-1, with 11 bases identical to TRBD2. The V gene's germline CDR1 is SNHLY and CDR2 FYNNEI. This CDR3 comprises 19 residues. Trimming took 7 bases from V and 1 from J; bases not matched to a gene: 15.

This clone has just one count. The chain is built from TRBV28 and TRBJ2-5; 13 positions agree with TRBD2. V trimming: 6 bases; J trimming: 5 bases; junction bases outside the gene matches: 6. Germline V CDR1 and CDR2: MDHEN, SYDVKM. The CDR3 consists of 15 residues. CDR3 nucleotides: TGTGCCAGCAGCCGGACTAGCGGGGGTGGGGAGACCCAGTACTTC. Its translation is CASSRTSGGGETQYF.

In DNA form, the CDR3 reads TGTGCCAGCAGCTTAAGGGTCTACAATGAGCAGTTCTTC. Translation: CASSLRVYNEQFF. J is TRBJ2-1 and V is TRBV7-6; D is undetermined. V was trimmed by 2 bases and J by 3 bases, leaving 5 bases between them. Germline V gene sequence: CDR1 SGHVS, CDR2 FNYEAQ. The CDR3 extends over 13 amino acids.

The chain employs TRBV7-9 and TRBJ1-1, with no clear D. Germline V gene data show CDR1 as SEHNR and CDR2 as FQNEAQ (reference sequence). Between the trimmed V and J ends, which lost 4 bases and 12 bases, there was a span of 9 bases. The CDR3 has 10 residues. The CDR3 DNA reads as TGTGCCAGCAGCTCGAGCGGACCTTTCTTT. This gives the protein CASSSSGPFF.

This clone has just a few counts. V usage is TRBV4-1 and J usage is TRBJ2-3; possible D gene TRBD2, 6 bases. Germline values: CDR1 MGHRA, CDR2 YSYEKL. There are 15 residues in the CDR3. Trimming took 5 bases from V and 0 from J, leaving 12 bases between them. The CDR3 sequence is CASSSTRGSTDTQYF. The CDR3 region has the DNA TGCGCCAGCAGCTCCACGCGGGGTAGCACAGATACGCAGTATTTT.

The chain is built from TRBV5-4 and TRBJ2-2; D unclear. Trimming stripped 2 bases from V and 3 bases from J, with 8 bases between. Germline lookup yields CDR1 SGHNT and CDR2 YYREEE (reference sequence). This CDR3 region has 14 residues. The CDR3 region has the DNA TGTGCCAGCAGCTTCTCAGTCTACACCGGGGAGCTGTTTTTT. Translated: CASSFSVYTGELFF.

This clone showed up just once. This rearrangement joins TRBV4-1 to TRBJ2-4; D possibly corresponds to TRBD1 (6 bases). The CDR3 sequence is 17 residues long. Per germline, CDR1 MGHRA and CDR2 YSYEKL. Trimming removed 4 bases from V and 0 bases from J, with 16 bases in between. DNA of the CDR3: TGCGCCAGCAGCCTACTCACAGGGCCTAAAGCCAAAAACATTCAGTACTTC. It is translated as CASSLLTGPKAKNIQYF.

The V call is TRBV28, the J call TRBJ1-3, with D tentatively TRBD1 (5 bases). Trimming stripped 1 base from V and 0 bases from J, with 22 bases between. The CDR3 is made up of 20 amino acids. Germline values: CDR1 MDHEN, CDR2 SYDVKM. The CDR3 sequence: CASSLLAGRRQPDSGNTIYF. The CDR3 nucleotides read TGTGCCAGCAGTTTATTGGCGGGGCGGCGACAGCCCGACTCTGGAAACACCATATATTTT.

The chain recombines TRBV7-2 with TRBJ2-5; 9 bases fit TRBD2. The germline V gene has CDR1 SGHTA and CDR2 FQGNSA. With V trimmed by 0 bases and J by 2 bases, 16 bases remained unmatched. The CDR3 spans 20 residues. This chain's CDR3 is CASSLAARLAVRGVQETQYF. The CDR3 coding sequence is TGTGCCAGCAGCTTAGCCGCTCGACTAGCGGTAAGAGGGGTACAAGAGACCCAGTACTTC.

The rearrangement links TRBV4-1 to TRBJ2-7, with TRBD2 identical over 7 bases. Per the germline V gene, CDR1 is MGHRA and CDR2 is YSYEKL. CDR3 length equals 15 residues. The junction had 5 bases not matched to a gene; V was cut back by 1 base and J by 2 bases. CDR3 residues: CASSQGPSGAYEQYF. The CDR3 nucleotides are TGCGCCAGCAGCCAAGGGCCTAGCGGAGCCTACGAGCAGTACTTC.

The CDR3 is CASSSHRDRFRAEAFF. The CDR3 DNA sequence: TGTGCCAGCAGCAGTCACCGGGACAGGTTTAGAGCTGAAGCTTTCTTT. The chain links TRBV5-6 to TRBJ1-1, with 8 bases that match TRBD1. Germline CDR1 is SGHDT and CDR2 is YYEEEE. The CDR3 runs to 16 residues. With V trimmed by 4 bases and J by 6 bases, 14 bases remained unmatched.

The chain has TRBV30 and TRBJ2-1, with D possibly TRBD1 on 6 matching bases. Trimming shortened V by 2 bases and J by 8 bases, and 13 bases separated the two germline ends. This CDR3 comprises 13 residues. The germline V gene has CDR1 GTSNPN and CDR2 SVGIG (reference sequence). CDR3 residues: CAWSTTGFDEQFF. CDR3 DNA: TGTGCCTGGAGTACGACAGGTTTCGATGAGCAGTTCTTC. Based on the CDR3 plus reference TRBV30 and TRBJ2-1, the full variable domain is SQTIHQWPATLVQPVGSPLSLECTVEGTSNPNLYWYRQAAGRGLQLLFYSVGIGQISSEVPQNLSASRPQDRQFILSSKKLLLSDSGFYLCAWSTTGFDEQFFGPGTRLTVL.

The rearrangement links TRBV11-2 to TRBJ1-2, with D perhaps TRBD1 (6 bases). Germline assignment: CDR1 SGHAT and CDR2 FQNNGV. The CDR3 is made up of 17 amino acids. V was shortened by 0 bases and J by 4 bases, with 18 bases between the two germline ends. The CDR3 nucleotides are TGTGCCAGCAGCTTAGAGGGGCTGTTGGGGGGGGCCTATGGCTACACCTTC. Protein: CASSLEGLLGGAYGYTF.

The chain employs TRBV6-5 and TRBJ2-5, with 8 bases aligning to TRBD1. TRBJ2-7 matches the DNA end more closely, so the J call is doubtful. This CDR3 is built from 16 residues. Germline CDR1 and CDR2: MNHEY and SVGAGI. CDR3 in amino acids: CASSYLRAGGIYEQYF. In DNA, the CDR3 is TGTGCCAGCAGTTACTTAAGGGCAGGGGGCATCTACGAGCAGTACTTC.

The rearrangement uses TRBV7-9 and TRBJ2-7; no clear D. This CDR3 has 12 residues. The V gene lost 0 bases and the J gene lost 7 bases, with 7 bases spanning the gap. CDR1 and CDR2 from the germline V gene are SEHNR and FQNEAQ (reference sequence). The CDR3 coding sequence is TGTGCCAGCAGCTTAGCAGAACGGGAGCAGTACTTC. Amino acids: CASSLAEREQYF.